This T cell receptor beta chain came from a study of T cell responses to AZD1222 COVID-19 vaccine. On this clone itself: Its antigen remains unidentified.

Germline V gene data show CDR1 as KGHSH and CDR2 as LQKENI. V dropped 0 bases and J dropped 4 bases, with 9 bases sitting between them. There are 14 residues in the CDR3. Study findings and constraints: Only a handful of individuals given AZD1222 were seropositive at baseline.

Clones were sequenced by immunoSEQ multiplex PCR, and TCRdb holds only the in-frame ones, with some missing. The data show about 160,000 clones, 90% to 95% seen once. This chain joins TRBV18 and TRBJ1-2; D not resolved. Material: peripheral blood, obtained on day 0 of AZD1222 vaccination. The source of this sequence is an adult in good health. This CDR3 reads CASSPPVRTYGYTF. CDR3 nucleotides: TGTGCCAGCTCACCACCGGTCCGAACCTATGGCTACACCTTC.